This T cell receptor beta chain appears in the sequencing data of a study of CD8+ T cells in alopecia areata (dated by TCRdb to between 2017 and 2018). About the investigation overall: Treated patients were enrolled in an open-label pilot trial of oral tofacitinib, 5 to 10 mg twice daily, for moderate-to-severe alopecia areata. Patients received tofacitinib for 6 to 18 months and were then followed off drug for 6 months to check for delayed response and recurrence. The SALT score, which quantifies the percentage of affected scalp surface area, was used to measure disease severity in treated patients. The study used high-throughput TCRbeta sequencing to examine T cell clonal expansion in alopecia areata, in both the C3H/HeJ mouse model and human patients. Human TCRbeta sequencing covered scalp tissue and sorted CD4+ and CD8+ peripheral blood T cells from patchy and totalis/universalis alopecia areata patients and healthy controls. Tofacitinib-treated patients had biopsies at baseline and at 4 and 24 weeks of treatment, with a later scalp biopsy in several patients. Scalp clonality was compared across normal scalp (n=4), patchy alopecia areata scalp (n=8), and alopecia totalis/universalis scalp (n=8). RNA was obtained with the PAXgene miRNA kit for fixed scalp, the miRNeasy kit for PBMCs, and the RNeasy kit for mouse skin. immunoSEQ multiplex PCR using 35 Vbeta forward primers and 13 Jbeta reverse primers was used to amplify TCRbeta CDR3 regions. Overall study results and their limits: Compared with mice, TCR sequences shared between patients were less clear, possibly partly because of HLA diversity across the patient population. Compared with normal scalp, lesional scalp had higher clonality and more expanded CD8+ clones, particularly in alopecia totalis/universalis, a pattern that suggests antigenic drive. Many expanded lesional clones persisted in scalp and blood during tofacitinib treatment, which may partly explain relapse after stopping treatment. Because the treated cohort was small and had just a single nonresponder, larger studies are needed to establish links between baseline CD8+ expansion and response. Unlike mouse skin, where gammadelta T cells dominate, normal human skin contains resident alphabeta T cells that get sequenced too, which complicates analysis of the scalp TCR repertoire. Tofacitinib significantly lowered scalp clonality and the number of expanded CD8+ clones among the top 100 scalp clones.

There are a few counts of this clone. Its target antigen remains unknown. Base qualities are missing; no much larger clone stands one base away. This sample's time point label indicates: about 5 months on oral tofacitinib. This sample's treatment or condition label indicates: oral pan-JAK inhibitor, 5-10 mg twice daily. Lesional scalp punch biopsies and peripheral blood were obtained from alopecia areata patients. PBMCs were separated by density centrifugation and stained for CD3, CD4 and CD8, after which CD4+ and CD8+ T cells were sorted on a FACSAria. Libraries were built with the immunoSEQ multiplex PCR assay. For TCR sequencing, RNA was extracted from every sample and reverse transcribed into cDNA to serve as template. SuperScript III was used for first-strand cDNA synthesis, primed with a 2:1 mix of oligo-dT and random hexamers. A synthetic immune receptor repertoire was used to measure amplification bias, and any remaining bias was corrected computationally. Per the original workflow: After raw reads were preprocessed to remove errors, the CDR3 was defined following IMGT conventions as running from the conserved cysteine to phenylalanine. To get clonality, Shannon entropy was normalized by log2 of the number of productive unique TCRs and the result was subtracted from 1. CD4 or CD8 identity of scalp clones was inferred by cross-referencing scalp TCRbeta sequences with sorted blood CD4 and CD8 repertoires. TCRdb took over this immuneACCESS table, retaining in-frame rearrangements with V and J assigned. Such tables are incomplete; in checked studies, under half of the missing clones stem from an unresolved V gene, and the remainder is unexplained. The V and J calls and the clone size are those of that table, but D and trimming were determined from the DNA. A total of some 95,000 clones appear in this sample, roughly 46% of them only once. The ten largest clones take up around 20% of the sample.

CDR1 SQVTM and CDR2 ANQGSEA are derived from the germline V gene. The CDR3 has 14 amino acids, counting the end cysteine and phenylalanine. Solely the CDR3 DNA is kept, with 42 bases framed from the first base. V and J lose 7 bases and 0 bases, and a span of 15 bases separates them. The V and J segments used are TRBV29-1 and TRBJ1-1, with TRBD1 tentatively as D gene (5 bases match). Source: CD8+ T cells sorted from blood, taken at week 24, from a patient treated with tofacitinib. This sequence originates from a human donor with alopecia areata. CDR3 protein: CSALPGTVNTEAFF. The nucleotide sequence is TGCAGCGCCCTTCCCGGGACGGTGAACACTGAAGCTTTCTTT.